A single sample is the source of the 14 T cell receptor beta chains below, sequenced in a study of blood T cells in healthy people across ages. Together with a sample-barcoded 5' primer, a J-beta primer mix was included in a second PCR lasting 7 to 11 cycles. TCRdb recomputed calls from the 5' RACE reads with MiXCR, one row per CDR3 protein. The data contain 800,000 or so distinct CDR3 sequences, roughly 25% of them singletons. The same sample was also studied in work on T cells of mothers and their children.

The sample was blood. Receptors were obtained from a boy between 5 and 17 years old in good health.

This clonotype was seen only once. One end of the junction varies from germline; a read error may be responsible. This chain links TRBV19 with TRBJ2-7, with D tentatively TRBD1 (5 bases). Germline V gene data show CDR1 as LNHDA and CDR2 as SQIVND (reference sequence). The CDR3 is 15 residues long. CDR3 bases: TGTGCCAGTAAGGATAACCAAAGGACAAACAACGAGCAGCACTTC. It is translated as CASKDNQRTNNEQHF.

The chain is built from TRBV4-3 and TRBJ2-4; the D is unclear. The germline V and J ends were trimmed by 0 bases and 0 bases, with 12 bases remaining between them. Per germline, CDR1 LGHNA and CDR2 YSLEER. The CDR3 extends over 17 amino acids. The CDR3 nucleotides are TGCGCCAGCAGCCAAGATGCGTCAGGATTAGCCAAAAACATTCAGTACTTC. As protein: CASSQDASGLAKNIQYF.

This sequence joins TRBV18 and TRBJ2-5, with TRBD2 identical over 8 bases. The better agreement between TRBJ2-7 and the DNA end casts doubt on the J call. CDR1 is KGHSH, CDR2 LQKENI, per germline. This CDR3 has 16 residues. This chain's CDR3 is CASSPIGTSSIREQYF. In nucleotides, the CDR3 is TGTGCCAGCTCACCTATAGGGACTAGTTCAATACGCGAGCAGTACTTC.

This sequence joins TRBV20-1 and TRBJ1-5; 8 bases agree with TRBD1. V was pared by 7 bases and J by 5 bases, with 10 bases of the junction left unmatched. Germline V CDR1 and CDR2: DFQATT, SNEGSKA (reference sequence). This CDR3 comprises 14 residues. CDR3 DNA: TGCAGTGTCCGACGGACAGGGATGCATCAGCCCCAGCATTTT. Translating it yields CSVRRTGMHQPQHF.

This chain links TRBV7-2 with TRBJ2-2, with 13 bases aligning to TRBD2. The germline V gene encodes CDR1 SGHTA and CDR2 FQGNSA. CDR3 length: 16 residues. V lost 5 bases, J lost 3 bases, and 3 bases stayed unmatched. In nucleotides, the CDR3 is TGTGCCAGCAGCCCCGGACTAGCGGGGGACACCGGGGAGCTGTTTTTT. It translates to CASSPGLAGDTGELFF. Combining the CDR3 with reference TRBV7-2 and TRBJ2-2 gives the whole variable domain GAGVSQSPSNKVTEKGKDVELRCDPISGHTALYWYRQSLGQGLEFLIYFQGNSAPDKSGLPSDRFSAERTGGSVSTLTIQRTQQEDSAVYLCASSPGLAGDTGELFFGEGSRLTVL.

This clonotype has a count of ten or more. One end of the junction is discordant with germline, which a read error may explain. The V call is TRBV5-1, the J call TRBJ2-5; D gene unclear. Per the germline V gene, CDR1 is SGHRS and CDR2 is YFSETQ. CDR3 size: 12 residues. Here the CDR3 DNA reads TGTGCCAGCAGCTTAGTTGGAGAGACCCAGTACTTC. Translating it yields CASSLVGETQYF.

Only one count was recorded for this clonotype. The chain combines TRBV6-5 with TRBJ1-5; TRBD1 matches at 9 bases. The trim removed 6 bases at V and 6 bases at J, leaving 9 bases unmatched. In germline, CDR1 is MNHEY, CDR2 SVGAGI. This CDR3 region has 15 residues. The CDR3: CASSPTGGQGQPQHF. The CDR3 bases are TGTGCCAGCAGCCCCACGGGGGGACAGGGTCAGCCCCAGCATTTT.

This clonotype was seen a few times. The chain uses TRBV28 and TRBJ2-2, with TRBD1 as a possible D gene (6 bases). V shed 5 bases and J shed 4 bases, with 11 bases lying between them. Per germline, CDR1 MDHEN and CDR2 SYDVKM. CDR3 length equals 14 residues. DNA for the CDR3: TGTGCCAGCAGTCCGTTCAGGGGCACCGGGGAGCTGTTTTTT. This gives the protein CASSPFRGTGELFF.

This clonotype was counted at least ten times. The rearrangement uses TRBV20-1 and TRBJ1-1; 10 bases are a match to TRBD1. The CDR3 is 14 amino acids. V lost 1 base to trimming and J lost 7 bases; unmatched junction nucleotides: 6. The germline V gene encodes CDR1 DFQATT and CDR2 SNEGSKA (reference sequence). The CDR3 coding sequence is TGCAGTGCTAGAGGCCTCGGACAGGGGGTTGAAGCTTTCTTT. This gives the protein CSARGLGQGVEAFF.

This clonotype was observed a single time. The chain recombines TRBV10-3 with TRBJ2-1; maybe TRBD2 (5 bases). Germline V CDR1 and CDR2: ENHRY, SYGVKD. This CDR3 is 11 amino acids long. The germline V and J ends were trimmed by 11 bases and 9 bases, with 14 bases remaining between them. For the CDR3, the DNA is TGTGCCTCCGGGGTAGCGACTGAGCAGTTCTTC. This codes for CASGVATEQFF.

The CDR3 region is CASSWRDRDTQYF. The CDR3 DNA reads TGTGCCAGCAGCTGGAGGGACAGAGATACGCAGTATTTT. This sequence joins TRBV5-5 and TRBJ2-3; weak D call: TRBD1 (7 bases). Germline CDR1 SGHKS, CDR2 YYEKEE (reference sequence). The CDR3 contains 13 residues. Trimming cost V 3 bases and J 5 bases, with 10 bases left between them.

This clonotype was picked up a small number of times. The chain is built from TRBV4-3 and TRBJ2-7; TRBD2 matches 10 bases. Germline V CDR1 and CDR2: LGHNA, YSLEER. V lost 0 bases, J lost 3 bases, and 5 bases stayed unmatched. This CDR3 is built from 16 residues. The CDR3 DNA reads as TGCGCCAGCAGCCAAGAAACGGCTAGCGGGAGCTACGAGCAGTACTTC. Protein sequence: CASSQETASGSYEQYF.

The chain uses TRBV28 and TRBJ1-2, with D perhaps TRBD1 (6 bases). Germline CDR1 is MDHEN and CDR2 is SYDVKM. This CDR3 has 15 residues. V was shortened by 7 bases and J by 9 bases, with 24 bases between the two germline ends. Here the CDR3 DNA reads TGTGCCAGCAACTCCGGGGGCGTTCTAAGTTATCGCTACACCTTC. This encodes CASNSGGVLSYRYTF.

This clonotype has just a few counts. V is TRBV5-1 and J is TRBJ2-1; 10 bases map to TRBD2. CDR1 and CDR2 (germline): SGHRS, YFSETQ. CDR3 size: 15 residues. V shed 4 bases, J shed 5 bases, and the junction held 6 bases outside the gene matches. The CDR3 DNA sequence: TGCGCCAGCAGCCAAGGGACTAGCGCAAACAATGAGCAGTTCTTC. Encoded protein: CASSQGTSANNEQFF.